The present TCR beta chain was sequenced within a study of blood T cell repertoires in COVID-19. Study details: Sample material is recorded as cDNA or gDNA derived from T cells, B-cell-depleted T cells, or PBMCs.

As processed by the authors: Estimates of nucleated cell counts were drawn from the amplification of reference gene primers. The protocol was immunoSEQ multiplex PCR, while the TCRdb copy is restricted to in-frame clones and leaves out a portion. The DNA was the basis for D and trimming; V, J and clone size are from that table. The sample has about 210,000 clones; 85% to 90% are singletons. The CDR3 is 13 amino acids. Trimming took 7 bases from V and 12 from J; bases not matched to a gene: 10. Germline-derived CDR1 and CDR2 are MGHRA and YSYEKL. V gene TRBV4-1 combines with J gene TRBJ2-1; 9 bases agree with TRBD2. This receptor was obtained from a man aged 18 to 29 with active or convalescent COVID-19. The sample comprised peripheral blood. The CDR3 protein is CASTSGTSQRQFF. The CDR3 coding sequence is TGCGCCAGCACTAGCGGGACCTCCCAGCGGCAGTTCTTC.